The following is a T cell receptor (beta chain) sequence with its context. The sample originates from a study of T cells after posttransplantation cyclophosphamide. The length of the CDR3 is 15 residues. Germline-derived CDR1 and CDR2 are MNHEY and SVGAGI. V lost 2 bases and J lost 6, with 17 bases in between. Sequencing used immunoSEQ multiplex PCR; TCRdb keeps in-frame clones, though not all of them. Here the sample spans about 32,000 clones, roughly 90% being singletons. The chain employs TRBV6-5 and TRBJ2-7, with D possibly TRBD2 on 6 matching bases. The clonotype was recovered from a woman aged 40 to 50 with a blood cancer, CMV-positive, and with a related stem cell donor. Material for sequencing was PBMCs. The DNA of the CDR3 is TGTGCCAGCAGTTACATTCGGGGAGGCCCCGGCGAGCAGTACTTC. This sequence encodes CASSYIRGGPGEQYF.